What follows are 8 T cell receptor beta chains derived from one specimen sequenced in a study of blood T cell repertoires in COVID-19. Assay used: immunoSEQ multiplex PCR; TCRdb lists only in-frame clones, some missing. The sample shows some 110,000 clones, roughly 80% of them seen only once. Sequences were obtained from peripheral blood. The receptor set was obtained from a woman over 75 with acute or convalescent COVID-19.

The rearrangement links TRBV30 to TRBJ2-5; 15 bases are shared with TRBD2. Trimming took 2 bases from V and 2 from J; bases not matched to a gene: 6. CDR1 is GTSNPN and CDR2 is SVGIG in the germline V gene (reference sequence). This CDR3 is 17 amino acids long. Here the CDR3 reads CAWSSYGLAGGQETQYF. DNA for the CDR3: TGTGCCTGGAGTTCATATGGACTAGCGGGAGGGCAAGAGACCCAGTACTTC.

This rearrangement joins TRBV3-1 (or the pseudogene TRBV3-2) to TRBJ2-1; weak D call: TRBD2 (6 bases). V shed 4 bases and J shed 3 bases, with 19 bases lying between them. The CDR3 is 17 amino acids. Germline V gives CDR1 LGHDT, CDR2 YNNKEL (reference sequence). CDR3 sequence reads: CASSPEPLERVYNEQFF. CDR3 nucleotides: TGTGCCAGCAGCCCCGAACCCCTAGAGCGGGTCTACAATGAGCAGTTCTTC.

The chain has TRBV29-1 and TRBJ1-4; weak D call: TRBD1 (6 bases). The CDR3 runs to 12 residues. The ends were cut back, 7 bases at V and 8 bases at J, with 14 bases in the middle. Germline lookup yields CDR1 SQVTM and CDR2 ANQGSEA. The CDR3 reads CSASDSTEKLFF. The CDR3 DNA follows: TGCAGCGCTTCGGACAGTACGGAAAAACTGTTTTTT.

J is TRBJ1-2 and V is TRBV6-5, with a tentative D call TRBD1 (5 bases). Germline CDR1 reads MNHEY; CDR2 reads SVGAGI. V lost 6 bases and J lost 5, with 16 bases in between. The CDR3 is made up of 14 amino acids. The CDR3, as DNA: TGTGCCAGCAGCATACGGGGCGGAGGGTATGGCTACACCTTC. Translating it yields CASSIRGGGYGYTF.

The chain combines TRBV4-3 with TRBJ1-2, with 8 bases aligning to TRBD1. V dropped 5 bases and J dropped 2; count of bases not matched to a gene: 4. Germline V gives CDR1 LGHNA, CDR2 YSLEER. The CDR3 extends over 14 amino acids. CDR3 coding DNA: TGCGCCAGCAGCTATCAGGGGGCGAACTATGGCTACACCTTC. Translation gives CASSYQGANYGYTF.

V usage is TRBV6-5 and J usage is TRBJ2-7; no clear D. The V and J ends lost 0 bases and 2 bases respectively, with 5 bases between them. The CDR3 has 13 residues. Germline V gene sequence: CDR1 MNHEY, CDR2 SVGAGI. CDR3 region: CASSYSPAYEQYF. The CDR3 bases are TGTGCCAGCAGTTACTCCCCCGCCTACGAGCAGTACTTC.

Of note for this clone: Sequence at one end of the junction differs from germline and may be a read error. The rearrangement uses TRBV7-8 and TRBJ2-7; the D gene is possibly TRBD2 (5 bases). Germline V gives CDR1 SGHVS, CDR2 FQNEAQ. There are 15 residues in the CDR3. CDR3 sequence (DNA): TGTGCCAGCAGTTTAGGTGGAGACTACGCCTACGAGCAGTACTTC. Protein sequence: CASSLGGDYAYEQYF.

The gene calls are TRBV7-9 and TRBJ2-1; 7 positions match TRBD1. The CDR3 length is 13 residues. Trimming at V came to 4 bases and at J to 9 bases, leaving 6 bases not matched to a gene. CDR1 SEHNR and CDR2 FQNEAQ come from the germline V gene (reference sequence). Written as DNA, the CDR3 is TGTGCCAGCAGCTCGACAGGGAGAGGTGAGCAGTTCTTC. It specifies CASSSTGRGEQFF.